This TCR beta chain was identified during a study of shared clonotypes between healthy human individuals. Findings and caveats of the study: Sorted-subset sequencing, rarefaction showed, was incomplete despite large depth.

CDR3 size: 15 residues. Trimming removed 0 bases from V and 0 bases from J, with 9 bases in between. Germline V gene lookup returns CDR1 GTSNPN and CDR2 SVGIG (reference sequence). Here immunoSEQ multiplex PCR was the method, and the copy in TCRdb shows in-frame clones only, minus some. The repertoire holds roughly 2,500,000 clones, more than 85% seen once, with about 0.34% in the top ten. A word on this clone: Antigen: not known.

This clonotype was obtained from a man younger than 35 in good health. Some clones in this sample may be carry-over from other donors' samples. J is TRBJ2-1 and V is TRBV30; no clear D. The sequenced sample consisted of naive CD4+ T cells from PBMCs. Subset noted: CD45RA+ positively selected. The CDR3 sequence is CAWSVRLGSYNEQFF. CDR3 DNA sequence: TGTGCCTGGAGTGTACGCCTTGGCTCCTACAATGAGCAGTTCTTC.